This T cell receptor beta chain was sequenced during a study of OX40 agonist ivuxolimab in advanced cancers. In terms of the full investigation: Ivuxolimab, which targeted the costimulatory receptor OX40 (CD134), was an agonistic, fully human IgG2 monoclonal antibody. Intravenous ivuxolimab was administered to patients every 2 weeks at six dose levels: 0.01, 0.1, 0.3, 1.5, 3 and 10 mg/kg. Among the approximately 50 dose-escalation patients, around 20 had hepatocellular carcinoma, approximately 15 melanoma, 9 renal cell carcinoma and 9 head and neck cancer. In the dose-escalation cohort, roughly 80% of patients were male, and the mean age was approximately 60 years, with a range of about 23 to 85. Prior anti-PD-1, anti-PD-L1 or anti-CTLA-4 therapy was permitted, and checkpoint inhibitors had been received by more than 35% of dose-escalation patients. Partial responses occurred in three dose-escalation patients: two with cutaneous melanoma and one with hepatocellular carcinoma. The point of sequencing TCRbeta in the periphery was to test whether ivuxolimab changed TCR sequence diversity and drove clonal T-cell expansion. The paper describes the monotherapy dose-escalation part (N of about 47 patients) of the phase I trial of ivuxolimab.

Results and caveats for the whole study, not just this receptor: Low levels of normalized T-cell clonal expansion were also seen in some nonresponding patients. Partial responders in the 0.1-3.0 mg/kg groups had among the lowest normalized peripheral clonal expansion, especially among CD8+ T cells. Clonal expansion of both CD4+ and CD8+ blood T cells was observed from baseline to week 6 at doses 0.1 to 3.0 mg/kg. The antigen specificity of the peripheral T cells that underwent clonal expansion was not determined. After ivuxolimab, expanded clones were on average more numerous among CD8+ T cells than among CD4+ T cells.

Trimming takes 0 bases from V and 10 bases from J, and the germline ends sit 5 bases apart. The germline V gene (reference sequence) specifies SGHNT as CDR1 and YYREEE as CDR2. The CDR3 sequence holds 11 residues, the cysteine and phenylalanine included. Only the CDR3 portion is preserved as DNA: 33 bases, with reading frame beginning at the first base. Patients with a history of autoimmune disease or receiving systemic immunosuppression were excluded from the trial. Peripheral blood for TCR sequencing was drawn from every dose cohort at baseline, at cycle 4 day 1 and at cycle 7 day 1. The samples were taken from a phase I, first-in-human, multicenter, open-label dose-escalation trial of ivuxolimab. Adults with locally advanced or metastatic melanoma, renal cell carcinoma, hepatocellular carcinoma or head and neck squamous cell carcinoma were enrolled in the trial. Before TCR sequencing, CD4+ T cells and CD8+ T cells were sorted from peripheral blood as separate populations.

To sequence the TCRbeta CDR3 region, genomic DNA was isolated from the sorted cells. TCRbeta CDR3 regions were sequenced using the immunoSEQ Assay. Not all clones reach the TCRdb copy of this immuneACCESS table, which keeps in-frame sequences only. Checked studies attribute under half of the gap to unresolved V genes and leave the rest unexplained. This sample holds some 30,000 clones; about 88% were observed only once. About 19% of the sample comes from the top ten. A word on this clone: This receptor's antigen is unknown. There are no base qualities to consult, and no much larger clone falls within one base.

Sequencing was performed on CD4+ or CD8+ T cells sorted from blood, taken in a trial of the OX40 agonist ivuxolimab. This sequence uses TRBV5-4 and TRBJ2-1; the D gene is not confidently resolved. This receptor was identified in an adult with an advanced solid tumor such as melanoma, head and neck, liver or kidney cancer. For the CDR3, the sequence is CASSLDAEQFF. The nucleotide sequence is TGTGCCAGCAGCTTGGACGCAGAGCAGTTCTTC.